These 22 T cell receptor beta chains share one sample of origin, sequenced in a study of shared clonotypes between healthy human individuals. Produced via immunoSEQ multiplex PCR; TCRdb's table is partial and in-frame only. The data hold some 490,000 clones, with approximately 84% observed a single time. The sample was PBMCs. The receptor set was obtained from a middle-aged woman in good health. Some clones in this sample may be carry-over from other donors' samples.

This clone was counted once. Since a far larger clone is one base different, this is likely a read error. The V and J genes are TRBV19 and TRBJ2-6; 8 bases agree with TRBD1. The germline V gene encodes CDR1 LNHDA and CDR2 SQIVND (reference sequence). V was clipped by 5 bases and J by 2 bases; unmatched bases: 5. The CDR3 loop spans 16 amino acids. Here the CDR3 reads CASSRGQGTGANVLTF. The CDR3 DNA reads TGTGCCAGTAGTCGCGGACAGGGTACTGGGGCCAACGTCCTGACTTTC.

This clone was seen just once. V is TRBV7-2 and J is TRBJ2-1; D not certain. The CDR3 is 14 amino acids. Germline CDR1 and CDR2: SGHTA and FQGNSA. The V end lost 2 bases, the J end lost 10 bases, and 15 bases lay between the germline ends. Here the CDR3 reads CASSLIVSAGEQFF. The CDR3 DNA reads TGTGCCAGCAGCTTAATCGTGTCCGCCGGGGAGCAGTTCTTC.

The chain combines TRBV7-2 with TRBJ2-7, with TRBD2 as a possible D gene (7 bases). CDR1 and CDR2 (germline): SGHTA, FQGNSA. Between the trimmed V and J ends, which lost 0 bases and 3 bases, there was a span of 18 bases. The CDR3 is 17 amino acids. The CDR3 nucleotides are TGTGCCAGCAGCTTAGCCCGGGGGCGGGAGTTTCACTACGAGCAGTACTTC. Encoded protein: CASSLARGREFHYEQYF.

Notes on this clone: Given a far larger clone just one base away, this is likely a sequencing read error. The CDR3 carries no conserved terminal phenylalanine or tryptophan, so it likely arises from a read error. The chain has TRBV11-2 and TRBJ2-7, with a weak D call TRBD2 (6 bases). The germline CDR1 and CDR2 sequences are SGHAT and FQNNGV. The CDR3 runs to 15 residues. V dropped 1 base and J dropped 3 bases, with 13 bases sitting between them. CDR3 amino acids: CASSLALGSGYEQYS. The CDR3, as DNA: TGTGCCAGCAGCTTAGCGCTCGGGAGTGGCTACGAGCAGTACTCC.

In this sample, this clone turned up many times. The sample holds other DNA sequences that translate to the same CDR3. V and J are TRBV7-2 and TRBJ2-7; a possible D gene is TRBD2 (5 bases). This CDR3 comprises 15 residues. Germline-derived CDR1 and CDR2 are SGHTA and FQGNSA. The germline V and J ends were trimmed by 1 base and 4 bases, with 14 bases remaining between them. The CDR3 protein is CASSLGLGSGYEQYF. The CDR3 DNA sequence: TGTGCCAGCAGCTTAGGACTCGGTTCGGGGTACGAGCAGTACTTC.

This sequence joins TRBV28 and TRBJ2-1; a weak D match, TRBD2 (5 bases). The CDR3 has 14 amino acids. The ends were cut back, 5 bases at V and 4 bases at J, with 12 bases in the middle. Germline CDR1 and CDR2: MDHEN and SYDVKM. The CDR3 here is CASSPARGYNEQFF. The DNA of the CDR3 is TGTGCCAGCAGTCCGGCCCGGGGATACAATGAGCAGTTCTTC.

This sequence joins TRBV7-9 and TRBJ2-2; unclear D gene. Germline loops: CDR1 SEHNR, CDR2 FQNEAQ (reference sequence). Deletions cut 9 bases from V and 0 bases from J, with 17 bases between. The CDR3 runs to 16 residues. Written as DNA, the CDR3 is TGTGCCAGTACCTTCGCGTTAACACCGAACACCGGGGAGCTGTTTTTT. It translates to CASTFALTPNTGELFF.

The V gene is TRBV6-6, the J gene TRBJ1-5, with TRBD1 matching over 7 bases. The CDR3 sequence is 16 residues long. Germline CDR1 and CDR2: MNHNY and SVGAGI (reference sequence). After removal of 5 bases from V and 3 bases from J, the junction contained 10 bases not matched to a gene. The CDR3 sequence is CASSQMDRRFNQPQHF. The CDR3 DNA reads TGTGCCAGCAGTCAAATGGACAGGAGGTTCAATCAGCCCCAGCATTTT.

The V gene is TRBV6-6, the J gene TRBJ2-2; D might be TRBD1 (5 bases). Germline CDR1 reads MNHNY; CDR2 reads SVGAGI (reference sequence). Trimming pared 7 bases from V and 0 bases from J, leaving 12 bases between. CDR3 size: 15 residues. The CDR3 region has the DNA TGTGCCAGCACCCAGGACATCTCGAACACCGGGGAGCTGTTTTTT. Its protein product is CASTQDISNTGELFF.

This sequence joins TRBV29-1 and TRBJ2-5, with D possibly being TRBD1 or TRBD2 (6 bases each). The V end lost 4 bases, the J end lost 5 bases, and 14 bases lay between the germline ends. This CDR3 region has 13 residues. Germline V gene data show CDR1 as SQVTM and CDR2 as ANQGSEA. CDR3 residues: CSVVLQGRETQYF. In DNA, the CDR3 is TGCAGCGTTGTTCTTCAGGGGAGGGAGACCCAGTACTTC. The full variable domain, with the rest looked up from reference TRBV29-1 and TRBJ2-5, is SAVISQKPSRDICQRGTSLTIQCQVDSQVTMMFWYRQQPGQSLTLIATANQGSEATYESGFVIDKFPISRPNLTFSTLTVSNMSPEDSSIYLCSVVLQGRETQYFGPGTRLLVL.

This clone showed up just a few times. The chain carries TRBV5-6 and TRBJ2-7; D unresolved. This CDR3 has 15 amino acids. Germline CDR1 SGHDT, CDR2 YYEEEE. V was cut by 0 bases and J by 2 bases, with 12 bases left in between. CDR3 nucleotide sequence: TGTGCCAGCAGCTTGGGGGTCGGTTGGGCCTACGAGCAGTACTTC. This encodes CASSLGVGWAYEQYF.

In its sample, this clone was seen once. The chain uses TRBV9 and TRBJ1-4; 7 bases are a match to TRBD1. This CDR3 is 15 amino acids long. The germline V gene encodes CDR1 SGDLS and CDR2 YYNGEE. The V and J ends lost 7 bases and 4 bases, in that order; junction bases with no gene match: 10. The CDR3: CASSLRGQLNEKLFF. The CDR3 DNA follows: TGTGCCAGCTCCCTCAGGGGACAGCTTAATGAAAAACTGTTTTTT.

The chain recombines TRBV14 with TRBJ2-7; no clear D gene. The CDR3 sequence is 17 residues long. The germline gives CDR1 SGHDN, CDR2 FVKESK. V lost 0 bases, J lost 2 bases, and 17 bases lay in between. CDR3: CASSQDSFGARAYEQYF. DNA of the CDR3: TGTGCCAGCAGCCAAGATTCTTTCGGAGCTCGAGCCTACGAGCAGTACTTC.

As concerns this clone: A far larger clone is a single base away, which makes a read error likely. The same CDR3 is also encoded by other DNA sequences in this sample. The chain links TRBV30 to TRBJ2-5, with D possibly called TRBD1 or TRBD2 (5 bases each). Germline CDR1 and CDR2: GTSNPN and SVGIG (reference sequence). The CDR3 loop spans 14 amino acids. The V end lost 3 bases, the J end lost 1 base, and 12 bases lay between the germline ends. CDR3 sequence: CAWRPGTAQETQYF. The CDR3 DNA sequence: TGTGCCTGGAGACCTGGGACCGCCCAAGAGACCCAGTACTTC.

The V gene is TRBV29-1, the J gene TRBJ2-3; 7 nucleotides agree with TRBD2. Per germline, CDR1 SQVTM and CDR2 ANQGSEA. The V segment lost 6 bases and the J segment 6 bases; nucleotides outside the gene matches: 12. The CDR3 contains 14 residues. The DNA for the CDR3 is TGCAGCGTGCAAGCGGGAAGCCCGTTGGATACGCAGTATTTT. This gives the protein CSVQAGSPLDTQYF.

Remarks on this clone: With a far larger clone one base away, a read error is the likely cause. Other nucleotide sequences in the sample specify the same CDR3. This sequence joins TRBV4-3 and TRBJ1-4, with D unclear. Per germline, CDR1 LGHNA and CDR2 YSLEER. This CDR3 has 16 residues. V dropped 1 base and J dropped 2 bases, with 11 bases sitting between them. CDR3 coding DNA: TGCGCCAGCAGCCAAGGTCGGGTAGTCACTAATGAAAAACTGTTTTTT. Its translation: CASSQGRVVTNEKLFF.

The rearrangement uses TRBV7-9 and TRBJ2-5, with D perhaps matching TRBD1 (6 bases). CDR1 SEHNR and CDR2 FQNEAQ come from the germline V gene (reference sequence). CDR3 length: 16 residues. Trimming removed 5 bases at V and 9 bases at J, with 25 bases between. CDR3 amino acids: CASSRTGHKGQDAQYF. The CDR3 coding sequence is TGTGCCAGCAGCCGAACAGGGCATAAGGGGCAGGATGCCCAGTACTTC.

About this clone itself: A clone one base away is much larger, so this may be a read error. Other DNA sequences in this specimen translate into the identical CDR3. This chain connects TRBV5-1 to TRBJ2-1; D might be TRBD2 (5 bases). CDR1 is SGHRS, CDR2 YFSETQ, per germline. The length of the CDR3 is 16 residues. The CDR3 reads CASSLAYGMYYNEQFF. The CDR3 DNA sequence: TGCGCTAGCAGCTTGGCCTACGGGATGTACTACAATGAGCAGTTCTTC.

The V gene is TRBV15, the J gene TRBJ1-5; 8 positions match TRBD1. Germline CDR1 LNHNV, CDR2 YYDKDF (reference sequence). Losses at the gene ends were 1 base for V and 5 bases for J; bases not matched to a gene: 16. CDR3 length: 19 amino acids. The CDR3 here is CATSRATGTGKPSDQPQHF. As DNA, the CDR3 is TGTGCCACCAGCAGAGCCACCGGGACAGGAAAACCTTCGGATCAGCCCCAGCATTTT.

This chain links TRBV27 with TRBJ2-3; D call uncertain. This CDR3 spans 15 amino acids. Trimming took 6 bases from V and 0 from J, leaving 13 bases between them. Per germline, CDR1 MNHEY and CDR2 SMNVEV (reference sequence). The CDR3 is CASRPTRLSTDTQYF. The CDR3 coding sequence is TGTGCCAGCAGGCCTACGAGACTTAGCACAGATACGCAGTATTTT.

The chain links TRBV28 to TRBJ1-2, with TRBD1 matching over 11 bases. J gave up 7 bases and V 2 bases, and 6 bases lay outside the gene matches. Germline CDR1 reads MDHEN; CDR2 reads SYDVKM. This CDR3 region has 15 residues. The CDR3 reads CASSLGTGGGFGYTF. CDR3 nucleotide sequence: TGTGCCAGCAGTTTAGGGACAGGGGGAGGTTTTGGCTACACCTTC.

V gene TRBV15 combines with J gene TRBJ1-4; D remains unclear. CDR1 and CDR2 from the germline V gene are LNHNV and YYDKDF (reference sequence). Trimming removed 3 bases at V and 6 bases at J, with 17 bases between. CDR3 length equals 16 residues. The CDR3 bases are TGTGCCACCAGCAGGGGCAGCCCGGGGTGGGATGAAAAACTGTTTTTT. Its protein product is CATSRGSPGWDEKLFF. Full variable domain (outside the CDR3, taken from reference TRBV15 and TRBJ1-4): DAMVIQNPRYQVTQFGKPVTLSCSQTLNHNVMYWYQQKSSQAPKLLFHYYDKDFNNEADTPDNFQSRRPNTSFCFLDIRSPGLGDTAMYLCATSRGSPGWDEKLFFGSGTQLSVL.